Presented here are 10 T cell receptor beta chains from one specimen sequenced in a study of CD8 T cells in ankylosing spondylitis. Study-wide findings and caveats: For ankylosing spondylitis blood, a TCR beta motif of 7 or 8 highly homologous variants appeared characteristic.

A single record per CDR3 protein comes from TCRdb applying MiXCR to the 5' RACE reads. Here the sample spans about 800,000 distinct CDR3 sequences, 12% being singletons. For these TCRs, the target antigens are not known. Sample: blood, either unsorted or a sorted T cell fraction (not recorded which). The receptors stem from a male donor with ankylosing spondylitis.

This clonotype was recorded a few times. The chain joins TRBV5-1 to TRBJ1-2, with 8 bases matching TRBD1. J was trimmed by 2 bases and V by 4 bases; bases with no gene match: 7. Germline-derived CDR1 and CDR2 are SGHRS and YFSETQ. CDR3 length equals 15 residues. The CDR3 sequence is CASSPRQGLNYGYTF. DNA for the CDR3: TGCGCCAGCAGCCCAAGACAGGGGTTAAACTATGGCTACACCTTC.

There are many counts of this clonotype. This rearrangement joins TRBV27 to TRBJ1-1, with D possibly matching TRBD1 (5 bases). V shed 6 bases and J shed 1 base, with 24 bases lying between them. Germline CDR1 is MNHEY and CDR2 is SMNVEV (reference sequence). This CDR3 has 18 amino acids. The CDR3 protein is CASRPPWGRRVGNTEAFF. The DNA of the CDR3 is TGTGCCAGCAGACCACCCTGGGGTCGCAGGGTGGGGAACACTGAAGCTTTCTTT.

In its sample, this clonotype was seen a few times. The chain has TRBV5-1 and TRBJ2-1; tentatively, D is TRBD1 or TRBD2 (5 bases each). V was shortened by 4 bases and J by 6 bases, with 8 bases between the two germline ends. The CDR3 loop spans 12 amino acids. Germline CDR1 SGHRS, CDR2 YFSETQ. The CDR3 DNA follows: TGCGCCAGCAGCGGGACCCGCAATGAGCAGTTCTTC. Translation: CASSGTRNEQFF.

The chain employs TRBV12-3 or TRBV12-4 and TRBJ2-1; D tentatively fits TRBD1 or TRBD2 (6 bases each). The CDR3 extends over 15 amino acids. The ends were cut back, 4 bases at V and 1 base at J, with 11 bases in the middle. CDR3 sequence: CASSWGALSYNEQFF. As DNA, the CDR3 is TGTGCCAGCAGTTGGGGGGCCCTGTCCTACAATGAGCAGTTCTTC.

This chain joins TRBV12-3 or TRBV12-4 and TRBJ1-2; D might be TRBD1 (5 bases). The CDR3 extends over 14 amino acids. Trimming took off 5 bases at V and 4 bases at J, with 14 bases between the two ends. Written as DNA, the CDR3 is TGTGCCAGCAGTCCCAGGGTATCCGCCTATGGCTACACCTTC. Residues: CASSPRVSAYGYTF.

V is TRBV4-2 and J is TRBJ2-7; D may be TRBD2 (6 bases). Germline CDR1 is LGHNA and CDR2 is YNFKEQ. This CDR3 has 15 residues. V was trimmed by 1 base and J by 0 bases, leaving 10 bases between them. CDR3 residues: CASSQGGESSYEQYF. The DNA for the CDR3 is TGTGCCAGCAGCCAAGGGGGGGAGAGCTCCTACGAGCAGTACTTC.

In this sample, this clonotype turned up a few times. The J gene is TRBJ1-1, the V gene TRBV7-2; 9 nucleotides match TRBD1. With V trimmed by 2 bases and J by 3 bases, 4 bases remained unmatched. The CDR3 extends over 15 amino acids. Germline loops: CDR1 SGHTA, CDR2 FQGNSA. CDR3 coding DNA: TGTGCCAGCAGCTTACTCGACAGGGGGGACACTGAAGCTTTCTTT. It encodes CASSLLDRGDTEAFF.

The CDR3 protein is CASASSAPQYF. The CDR3 DNA sequence: TGTGCCAGTGCAAGTAGCGCCCCACAGTACTTC. The chain has TRBV25-1 and TRBJ2-5, with D maybe TRBD2 (5 bases). V shed 9 bases and J shed 11 bases, with 16 bases lying between them. Germline lookup yields CDR1 MGHDK and CDR2 SYGVNS. CDR3 size: 11 residues.

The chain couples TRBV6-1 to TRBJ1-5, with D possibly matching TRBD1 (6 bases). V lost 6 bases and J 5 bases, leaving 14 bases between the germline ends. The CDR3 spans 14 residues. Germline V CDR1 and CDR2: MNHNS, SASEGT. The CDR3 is CASSFTGKDQPQHF. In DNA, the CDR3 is TGTGCCAGCAGCTTTACAGGGAAGGATCAGCCCCAGCATTTT.

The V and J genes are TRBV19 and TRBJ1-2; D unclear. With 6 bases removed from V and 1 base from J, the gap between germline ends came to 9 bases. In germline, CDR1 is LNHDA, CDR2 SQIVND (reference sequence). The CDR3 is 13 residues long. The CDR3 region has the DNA TGTGCCAGTAGGCCGACAATTAACTATGGCTACACCTTC. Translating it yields CASRPTINYGYTF.